This TCR beta chain was identified in a study of blood T cell repertoires in COVID-19. Whole-study context: The United States, Italy and Spain were the sources of the acute and convalescent COVID-19 samples. T cells, B-cell-depleted T cells, or PBMCs supplied cDNA or gDNA.

Per the original methods: Amplification from reference gene primers served as the basis for estimated nucleated cell counts. The method was immunoSEQ multiplex PCR; TCRdb's version includes in-frame clones alone and lacks a portion of them. V and J calls and clone size are those listed in that table; D and trimming were worked out from the DNA. The table records around 130,000 clones, about nine tenths of them present only once. Trimming pared 4 bases from V and 3 bases from J, leaving 12 bases between. Looked up from germline, CDR1 is SNHLY and CDR2 is FYNNEI. This CDR3 is 14 amino acids long. Input material: peripheral blood. The J gene is TRBJ2-5, the V gene TRBV2; no reliable D call. The receptor was isolated from a man aged 35 to 55 with acute or convalescent COVID-19. This chain's CDR3 is CASSGLDGEETQYF. DNA of the CDR3: TGTGCCAGCAGTGGACTCGACGGAGAAGAGACCCAGTACTTC. Supplemented by reference TRBV2 and TRBJ2-5, the full variable domain reads EPEVTQTPSHQVTQMGQEVILRCVPISNHLYFYWYRQILGQKVEFLVSFYNNEISEKSEIFDDQFSVERPDGSNFTLKIRSTKLEDSAMYFCASSGLDGEETQYFGPGTRLLVL.